The rows below give T cell receptor beta chains drawn from one sample of a study of cytomegalovirus exposure and HLA in healthy donors. TCRdb keeps only in-frame clones here, not all; method: immunoSEQ multiplex PCR. The sample has 180,000 or so clones; around four fifths are singletons. Sequenced sample: PBMCs. Source of these receptors: a young man in good health and CMV-seronegative. CDR3s include the opening cysteine and the closing phenylalanine or tryptophan. The order of the fields is J gene, D gene, V gene, CDR3 protein. A D gene is named only where the DNA matches it firmly.

TRBJ1-5 | TRBD1 | TRBV7-2 | CASSLDRGRNQPQHF
TRBJ2-1 | NA | TRBV4-2 | CASSQGTAPGPSSYNEQFF
TRBJ1-4 | TRBD1 | TRBV5-1 | CASSFNPGQGDWDEKLFF
TRBJ2-7 | TRBD1 | TRBV4-2 | CASSQDGQGAREQYF
TRBJ2-7 | NA | TRBV19 | CASSTRSRGMDEQYF
TRBJ2-1 | TRBD2 | TRBV7-6 | CASRPAGVGNEQFF
TRBJ2-1 | NA | TRBV11-3 | CASSTNLGGGLVEQFF
TRBJ1-1 | NA | TRBV18 | CASSPYSRNTEAFF
TRBJ1-2 | TRBD1 | TRBV4-2 | CASSQDLGQGPNGYGYTF
TRBJ1-2 | NA | TRBV13 | CASSLSGARGYTF
TRBJ2-3 | NA | TRBV7-6 | CASRLTGTDTQYF
TRBJ1-6 | NA | TRBV30 | CAWSRGPRQRPNSPLHF
TRBJ2-2 | TRBD1 | TRBV6-1 | CASSPRTGNTGELFF
TRBJ1-5 | TRBD1 | TRBV19 | CASRDRGWDQPQHF
TRBJ1-5 | TRBD1 | TRBV5-4 | CASSSWDQGAIPKAQPQHF
TRBJ2-7 | NA | TRBV21-1 | CASSKADTYEQYF
TRBJ2-7 | TRBD1 | TRBV7-9 | CANHSQGRTYEQYF
TRBJ2-6 | NA | TRBV2 | CASSEVTGFISSGANVLTF
TRBJ2-7 | TRBD1 | TRBV28 | CASRSGQGSSYEQYF
TRBJ2-7 | TRBD2 | TRBV10-2 | CASSGASGTYEQYF
TRBJ1-2 | NA | TRBV10-3 | CAISGVGHPNGYTF
TRBJ1-6 | NA | TRBV2 | CASMYRSNSPLHF
TRBJ2-5 | TRBD2 | TRBV7-9 | CASSLAPSGRRETQYF
TRBJ1-1 | NA | TRBV5-1 | CASSLVSSAEAFF